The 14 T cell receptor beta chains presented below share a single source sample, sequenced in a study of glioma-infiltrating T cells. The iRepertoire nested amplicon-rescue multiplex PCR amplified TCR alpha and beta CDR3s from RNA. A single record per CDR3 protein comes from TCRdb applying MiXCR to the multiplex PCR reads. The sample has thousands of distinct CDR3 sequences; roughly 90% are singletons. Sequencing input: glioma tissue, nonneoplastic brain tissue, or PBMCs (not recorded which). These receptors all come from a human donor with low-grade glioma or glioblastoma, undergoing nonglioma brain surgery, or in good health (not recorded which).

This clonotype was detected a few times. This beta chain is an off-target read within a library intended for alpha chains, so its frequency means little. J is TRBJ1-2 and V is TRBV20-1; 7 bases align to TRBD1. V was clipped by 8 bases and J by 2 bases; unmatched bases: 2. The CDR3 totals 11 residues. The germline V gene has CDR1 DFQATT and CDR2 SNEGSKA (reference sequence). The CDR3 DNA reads TGCAGTCCGGGACAGAACTATGGCTACACCTTC. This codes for CSPGQNYGYTF.

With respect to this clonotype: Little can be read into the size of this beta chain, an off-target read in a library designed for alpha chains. Written as DNA, the CDR3 is TGTGCCAGCAGCTTAAGTCGGCTAGCGGGAGGGACGACAGATACGCAGTATTTT. It yields the protein CASSLSRLAGGTTDTQYF. The chain has TRBV7-2 and TRBJ2-3, with TRBD2 matching over 12 bases. Per germline, CDR1 SGHTA and CDR2 FQGNSA. Trimming took 2 bases from V and 3 from J; bases not matched to a gene: 9. CDR3 size: 18 residues.

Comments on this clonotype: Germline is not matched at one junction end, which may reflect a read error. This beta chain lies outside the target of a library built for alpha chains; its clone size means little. The CDR3 protein is CSSSAWFPTGYTF. The CDR3 nucleotides are TGTTCCAGCAGTGCGTGGTTCCCTACGGGCTACACCTTC. The chain links TRBV27 to TRBJ1-2; D is uncertain. CDR3 length: 13 amino acids. Germline CDR1 is MNHEY and CDR2 is SMNVEV (reference sequence).

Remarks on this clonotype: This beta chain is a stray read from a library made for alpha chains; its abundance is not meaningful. The CDR3 bases are TGTGCCAGCAGCTCCTTGACAGGGGGCACTGAAGCTTTCTTT. It yields the protein CASSSLTGGTEAFF. This chain links TRBV11-2 with TRBJ1-1, with 9 bases that match TRBD1. The germline CDR1 and CDR2 sequences are SGHAT and FQNNGV. J lost 4 bases, V lost 4 bases, and 4 bases had no gene match. The length of the CDR3 is 14 residues.

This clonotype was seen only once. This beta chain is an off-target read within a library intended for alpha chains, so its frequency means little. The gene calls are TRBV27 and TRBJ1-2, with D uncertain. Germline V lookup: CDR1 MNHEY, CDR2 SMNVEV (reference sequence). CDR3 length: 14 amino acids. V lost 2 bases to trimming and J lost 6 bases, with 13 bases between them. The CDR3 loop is CASSLRGKAHGYTF. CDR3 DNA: TGTGCCAGCAGTTTACGAGGGAAAGCGCATGGCTACACCTTC.

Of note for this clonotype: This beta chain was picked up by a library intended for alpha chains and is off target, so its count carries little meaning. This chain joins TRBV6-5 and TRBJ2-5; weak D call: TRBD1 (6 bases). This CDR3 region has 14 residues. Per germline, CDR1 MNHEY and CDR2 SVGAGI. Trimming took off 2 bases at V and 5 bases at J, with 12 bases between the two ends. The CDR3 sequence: CASSYPGTPETQYF. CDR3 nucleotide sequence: TGTGCCAGCAGTTACCCCGGGACACCGGAGACCCAGTACTTC.

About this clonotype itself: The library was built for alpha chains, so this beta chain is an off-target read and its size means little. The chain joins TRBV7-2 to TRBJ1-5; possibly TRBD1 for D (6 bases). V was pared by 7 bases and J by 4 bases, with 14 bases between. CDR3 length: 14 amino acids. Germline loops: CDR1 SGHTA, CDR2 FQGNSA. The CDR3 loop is CASKPRGLNQPQHF. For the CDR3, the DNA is TGTGCCAGCAAGCCACGGGGGCTGAATCAGCCCCAGCATTTT.

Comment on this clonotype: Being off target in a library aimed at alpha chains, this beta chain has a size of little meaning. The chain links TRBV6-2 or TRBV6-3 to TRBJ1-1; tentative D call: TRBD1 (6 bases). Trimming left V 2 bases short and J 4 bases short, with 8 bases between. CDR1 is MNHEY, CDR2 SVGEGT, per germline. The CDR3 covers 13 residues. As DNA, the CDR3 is TGTGCCAGCAGTTACGGGGGGCTCACTGAAGCTTTCTTT. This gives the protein CASSYGGLTEAFF.

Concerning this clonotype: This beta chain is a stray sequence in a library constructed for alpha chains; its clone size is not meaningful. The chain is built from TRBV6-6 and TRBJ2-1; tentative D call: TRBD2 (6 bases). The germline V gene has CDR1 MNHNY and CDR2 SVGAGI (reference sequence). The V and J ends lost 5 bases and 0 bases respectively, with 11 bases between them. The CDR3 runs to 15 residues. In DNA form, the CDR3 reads TGTGCCAGCAGTGTTAGCGGCAGCTCCTACAATGAGCAGTTCTTC. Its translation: CASSVSGSSYNEQFF.

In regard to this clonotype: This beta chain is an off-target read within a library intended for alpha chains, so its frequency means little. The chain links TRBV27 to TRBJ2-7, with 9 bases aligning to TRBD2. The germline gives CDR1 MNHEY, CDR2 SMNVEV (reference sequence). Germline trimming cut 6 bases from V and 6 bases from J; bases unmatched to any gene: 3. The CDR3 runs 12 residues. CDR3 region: CASSPRGGEQYF. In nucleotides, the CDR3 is TGTGCCAGCAGCCCGCGGGGGGGCGAGCAGTACTTC.

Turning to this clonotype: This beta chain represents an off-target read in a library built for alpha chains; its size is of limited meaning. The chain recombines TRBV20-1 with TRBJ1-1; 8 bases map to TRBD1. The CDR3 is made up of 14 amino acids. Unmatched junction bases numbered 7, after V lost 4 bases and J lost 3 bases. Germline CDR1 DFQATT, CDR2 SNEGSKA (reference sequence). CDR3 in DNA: TGCAGTGCTAAAGACAGGGGCCGGGACACTGAAGCTTTCTTT. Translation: CSAKDRGRDTEAFF.

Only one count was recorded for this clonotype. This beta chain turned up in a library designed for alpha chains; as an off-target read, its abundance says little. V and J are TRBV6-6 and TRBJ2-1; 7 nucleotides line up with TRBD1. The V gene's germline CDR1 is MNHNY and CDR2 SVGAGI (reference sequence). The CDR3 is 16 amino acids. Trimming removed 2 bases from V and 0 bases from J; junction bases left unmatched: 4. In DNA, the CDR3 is TGTGCCAGCAGTTACGCCGGGACAGCCTCCTACAATGAGCAGTTCTTC. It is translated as CASSYAGTASYNEQFF.

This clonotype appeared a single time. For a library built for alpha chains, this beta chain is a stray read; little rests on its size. The CDR3, as DNA: TGTGCCAGCAGCTTAGCCGGACTAGCCCGGGCAGATACGCAGTATTTT. The encoded protein is CASSLAGLARADTQYF. V and J are TRBV7-2 and TRBJ2-3; 8 nucleotides match TRBD2. Unmatched junction bases numbered 6, after V lost 0 bases and J lost 4 bases. CDR3 size: 16 residues. From germline, CDR1 is SGHTA and CDR2 FQGNSA.

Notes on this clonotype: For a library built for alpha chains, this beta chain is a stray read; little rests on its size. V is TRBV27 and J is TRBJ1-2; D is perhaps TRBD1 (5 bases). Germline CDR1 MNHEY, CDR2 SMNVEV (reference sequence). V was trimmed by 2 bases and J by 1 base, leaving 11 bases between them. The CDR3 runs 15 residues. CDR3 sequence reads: CASSLIWGLNYGYTF. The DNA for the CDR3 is TGTGCCAGCAGTTTAATTTGGGGACTTAACTATGGCTACACCTTC.